This TCR beta chain was identified during a study of T cell clones after liver transplantation. A word on this clone: The antigen is unknown. The junction shows a germline mismatch at one end, possibly a read error.

The repertoire was sequenced with immunoSEQ multiplex PCR; TCRdb's copy has only in-frame clones and lacks some. The table shows approximately 72,000 clones, with around 90% occurring only once. The CDR3 has 15 amino acids. Germline V gene data show CDR1 as MNHEY and CDR2 as SMNVEV (reference sequence). Regarding the study as a whole: Compared with third party-reactive sequences, donor-reactive ones declined more, independent of withdrawal success. These preliminary findings come from unstandardized post-transplant sampling times.

This specimen was CD4+ T cells from blood, taken before liver transplant. This rearrangement joins TRBV27 to TRBJ2-7; TRBD1 aligns across 7 bases. This clonotype was obtained from a human donor who received a liver transplant. The CDR3 loop reads CAGRFEGARLYEQYF. For the CDR3, the DNA is TGTGCCGGCAGATTCGAGGGGGCGCGTCTCTACGAGCAGTACTTC.